This TCR beta chain came from a study of blood T cell repertoires in COVID-19. This clone was seen a single time. Generated by immunoSEQ multiplex PCR, the TCRdb table keeps only in-frame clones and is missing some. The sample lists hundreds of thousands of clones; 89% were seen once. What was sequenced was PBMCs or T cells enriched from blood (not recorded which). This TCR was sampled from a woman aged 40-49 years who had recovered from COVID-19.

CDR3 in DNA: TGCGCCAGCAGCCAAGAGGTAGAGCGGGAAGCCTACAATGAGCAGTTCTTC. Its translation is CASSQEVEREAYNEQFF. The V and J genes are TRBV4-1 and TRBJ2-1, with 7 bases aligning to TRBD2. CDR1 and CDR2 from the germline V gene are MGHRA and YSYEKL. This CDR3 spans 17 amino acids. With V trimmed by 0 bases and J by 2 bases, 7 bases remained unmatched.